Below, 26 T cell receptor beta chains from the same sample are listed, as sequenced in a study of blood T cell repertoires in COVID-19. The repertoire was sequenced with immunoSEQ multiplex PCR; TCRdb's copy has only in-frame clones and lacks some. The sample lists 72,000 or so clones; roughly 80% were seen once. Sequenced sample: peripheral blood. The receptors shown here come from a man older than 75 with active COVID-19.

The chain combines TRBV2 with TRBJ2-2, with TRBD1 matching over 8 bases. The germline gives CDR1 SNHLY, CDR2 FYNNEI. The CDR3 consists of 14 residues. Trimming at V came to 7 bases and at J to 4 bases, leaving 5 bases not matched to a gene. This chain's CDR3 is CASMDRVGTGELFF. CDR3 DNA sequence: TGTGCCAGCATGGACAGGGTGGGCACCGGGGAGCTGTTTTTT.

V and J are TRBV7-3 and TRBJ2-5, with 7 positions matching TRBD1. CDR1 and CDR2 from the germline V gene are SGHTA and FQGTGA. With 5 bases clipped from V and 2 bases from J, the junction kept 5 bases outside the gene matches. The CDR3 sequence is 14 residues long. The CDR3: CASSLGTDQETQYF. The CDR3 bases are TGTGCCAGCAGCCTCGGGACAGATCAAGAGACCCAGTACTTC.

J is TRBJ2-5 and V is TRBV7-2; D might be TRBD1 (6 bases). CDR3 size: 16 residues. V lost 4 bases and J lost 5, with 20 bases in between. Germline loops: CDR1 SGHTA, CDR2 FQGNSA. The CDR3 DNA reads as TGTGCCAGCAGCTACCATGGACCGACAGGCAGTGAGACCCAGTACTTC. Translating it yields CASSYHGPTGSETQYF.

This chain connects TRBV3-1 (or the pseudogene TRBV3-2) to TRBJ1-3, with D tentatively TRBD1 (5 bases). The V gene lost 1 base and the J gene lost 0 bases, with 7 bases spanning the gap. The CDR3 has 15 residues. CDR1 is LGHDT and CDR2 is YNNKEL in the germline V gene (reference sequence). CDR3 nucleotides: TGTGCCAGCAGCCAAGCCCAGGGCTCTGGAAACACCATATATTTT. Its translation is CASSQAQGSGNTIYF.

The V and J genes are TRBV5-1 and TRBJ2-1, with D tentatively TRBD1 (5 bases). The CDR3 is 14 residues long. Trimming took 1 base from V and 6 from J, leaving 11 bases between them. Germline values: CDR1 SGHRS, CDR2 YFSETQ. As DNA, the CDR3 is TGCGCCAGCAGCTTGCAAGTGACAGCCAATGAGCAGTTCTTC. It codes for CASSLQVTANEQFF.

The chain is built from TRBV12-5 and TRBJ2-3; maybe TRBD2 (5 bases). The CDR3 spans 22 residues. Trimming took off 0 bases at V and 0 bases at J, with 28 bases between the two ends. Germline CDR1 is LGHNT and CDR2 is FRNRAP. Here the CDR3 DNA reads TGTGCTAGTGGTTTGGTACTCAAAAGGGAGCACGACGTGCCCCTAAGCACAGATACGCAGTATTTT. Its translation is CASGLVLKREHDVPLSTDTQYF.

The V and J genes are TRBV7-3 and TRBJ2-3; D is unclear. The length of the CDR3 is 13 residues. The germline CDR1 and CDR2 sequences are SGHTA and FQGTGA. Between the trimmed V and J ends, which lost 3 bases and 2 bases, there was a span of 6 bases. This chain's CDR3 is CASSLVVTDTQYF. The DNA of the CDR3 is TGTGCCAGCAGCTTGGTAGTCACAGATACGCAGTATTTT.

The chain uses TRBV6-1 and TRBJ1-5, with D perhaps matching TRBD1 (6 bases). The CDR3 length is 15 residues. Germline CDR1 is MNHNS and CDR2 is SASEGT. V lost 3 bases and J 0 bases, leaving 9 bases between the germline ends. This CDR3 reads CASSEDRSSNQPQHF. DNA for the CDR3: TGTGCCAGCAGTGAGGACAGAAGTAGCAATCAGCCCCAGCATTTT.

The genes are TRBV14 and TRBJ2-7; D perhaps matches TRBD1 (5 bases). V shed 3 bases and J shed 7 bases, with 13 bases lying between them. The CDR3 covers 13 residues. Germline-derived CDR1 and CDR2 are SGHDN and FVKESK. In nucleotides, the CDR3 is TGTGCCAGCAGCCAGATGACAGCTTTGGAGCAGTACTTC. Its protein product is CASSQMTALEQYF.

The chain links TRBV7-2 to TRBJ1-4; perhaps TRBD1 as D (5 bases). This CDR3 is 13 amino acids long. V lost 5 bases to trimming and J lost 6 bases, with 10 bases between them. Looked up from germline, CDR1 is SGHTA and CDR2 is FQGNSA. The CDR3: CASSLNRHEKLFF. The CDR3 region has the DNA TGTGCCAGCAGCCTAAACAGGCATGAAAAACTGTTTTTT.

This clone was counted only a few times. CDR3 sequence reads: CASSLVQGNYGYTF. The CDR3 DNA follows: TGCGCCAGCAGCTTAGTGCAGGGGAACTATGGCTACACCTTC. The gene calls are TRBV5-1 and TRBJ1-2; the D gene is possibly TRBD1 (6 bases). This CDR3 region has 14 residues. Germline V gene data show CDR1 as SGHRS and CDR2 as YFSETQ. V lost 2 bases and J 2 bases, leaving 10 bases between the germline ends.

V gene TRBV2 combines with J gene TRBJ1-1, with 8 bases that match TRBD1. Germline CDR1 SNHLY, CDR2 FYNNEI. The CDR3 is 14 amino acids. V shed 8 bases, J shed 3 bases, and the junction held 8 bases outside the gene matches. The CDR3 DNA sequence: TGTGCCAGCGGGGACAGGACAGGGCACACTGAAGCTTTCTTT. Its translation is CASGDRTGHTEAFF. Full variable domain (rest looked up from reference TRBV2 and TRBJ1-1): EPEVTQTPSHQVTQMGQEVILRCVPISNHLYFYWYRQILGQKVEFLVSFYNNEISEKSEIFDDQFSVERPDGSNFTLKIRSTKLEDSAMYFCASGDRTGHTEAFFGQGTRLTVV.

In DNA, the CDR3 is TGTGCCAGCAGCTTCCAAGGGACAGGGGGCCAAGCTTTCTTT. Its protein product is CASSFQGTGGQAFF. This rearrangement joins TRBV7-3 to TRBJ1-1; 12 bases fit TRBD1. The CDR3 spans 14 residues. The trim removed 3 bases at V and 9 bases at J, leaving 5 bases unmatched. Germline CDR1 reads SGHTA; CDR2 reads FQGTGA.

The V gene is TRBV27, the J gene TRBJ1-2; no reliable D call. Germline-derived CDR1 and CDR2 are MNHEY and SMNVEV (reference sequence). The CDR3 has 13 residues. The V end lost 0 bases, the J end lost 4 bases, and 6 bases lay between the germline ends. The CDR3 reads CASSLSGSYGYTF. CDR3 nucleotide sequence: TGTGCCAGCAGTTTATCTGGTAGCTATGGCTACACCTTC.

The CDR3 here is CSASGRNYGYTF. The CDR3 DNA is TGCAGTGCTAGTGGGCGGAACTATGGCTACACCTTC. The rearrangement joins TRBV20-1 to TRBJ1-2; D call uncertain. Per germline, CDR1 DFQATT and CDR2 SNEGSKA (reference sequence). The CDR3 has 12 residues. V lost 3 bases to trimming and J lost 2 bases, with 7 bases between them.

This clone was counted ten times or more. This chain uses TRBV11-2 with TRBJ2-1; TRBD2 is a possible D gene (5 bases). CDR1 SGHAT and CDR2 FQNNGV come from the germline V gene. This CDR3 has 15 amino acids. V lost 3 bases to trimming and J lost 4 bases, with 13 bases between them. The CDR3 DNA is TGTGCCAGCAGCTTTTCCCGGGGTACTTACAATGAGCAGTTCTTC. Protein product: CASSFSRGTYNEQFF. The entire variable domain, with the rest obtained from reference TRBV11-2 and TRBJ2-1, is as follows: EAGVAQSPRYKIIEKRQSVAFWCNPISGHATLYWYQQILGQGPKLLIQFQNNGVVDDSQLPKDRFSAERLKGVDSTLKIQPAKLEDSAVYLCASSFSRGTYNEQFFGPGTRLTVL.

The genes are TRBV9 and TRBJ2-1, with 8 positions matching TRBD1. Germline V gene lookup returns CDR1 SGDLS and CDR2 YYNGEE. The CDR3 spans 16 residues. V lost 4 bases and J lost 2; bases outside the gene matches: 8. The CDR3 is CASSPTGTGTYNEQFF. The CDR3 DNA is TGTGCCAGCAGCCCAACCGGGACAGGTACCTACAATGAGCAGTTCTTC. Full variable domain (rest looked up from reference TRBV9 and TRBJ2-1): DSGVTQTPKHLITATGQRVTLRCSPRSGDLSVYWYQQSLDQGLQFLIQYYNGEERAKGNILERFSAQQFPDLHSELNLSSLELGDSALYFCASSPTGTGTYNEQFFGPGTRLTVL.

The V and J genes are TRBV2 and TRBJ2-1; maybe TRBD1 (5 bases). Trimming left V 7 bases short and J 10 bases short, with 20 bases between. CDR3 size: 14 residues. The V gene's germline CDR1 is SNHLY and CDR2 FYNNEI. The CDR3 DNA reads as TGTGCCAGCATTCCGCAGGGTTTTAGAACCGAGCAGTTCTTC. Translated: CASIPQGFRTEQFF.

As DNA, the CDR3 is TGTGCCAGCAGTTACTTGCCGACTACGGCGTTCGCTGAGCAGTTCTTC. Residues: CASSYLPTTAFAEQFF. The V and J genes are TRBV6-5 and TRBJ2-1, with TRBD2 as a possible D gene (5 bases). The CDR3 has 16 residues. The V end lost 1 base, the J end lost 9 bases, and 19 bases lay between the germline ends. Germline loops: CDR1 MNHEY, CDR2 SVGAGI.

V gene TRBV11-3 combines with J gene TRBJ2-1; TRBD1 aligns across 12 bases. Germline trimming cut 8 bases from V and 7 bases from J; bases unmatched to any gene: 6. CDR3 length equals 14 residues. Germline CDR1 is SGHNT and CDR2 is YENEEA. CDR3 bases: TGTGCCAGCGGTTTGGGACAGGGGGCAAATGAGCAGTTCTTC. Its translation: CASGLGQGANEQFF.

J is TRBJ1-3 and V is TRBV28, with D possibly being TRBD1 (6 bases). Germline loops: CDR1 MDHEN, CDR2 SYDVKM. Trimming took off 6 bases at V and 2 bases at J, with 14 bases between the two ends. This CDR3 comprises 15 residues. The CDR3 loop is CASRSPSGAGNTIYF. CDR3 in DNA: TGTGCCAGCAGGTCCCCGTCAGGGGCTGGAAACACCATATATTTT.

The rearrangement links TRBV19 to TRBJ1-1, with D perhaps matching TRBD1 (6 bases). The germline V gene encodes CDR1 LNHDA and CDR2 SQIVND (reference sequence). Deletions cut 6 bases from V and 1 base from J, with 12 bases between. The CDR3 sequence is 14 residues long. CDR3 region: CASRADRKNTEAFF. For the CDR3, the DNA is TGTGCCAGTAGGGCGGACAGAAAGAACACTGAAGCTTTCTTT.

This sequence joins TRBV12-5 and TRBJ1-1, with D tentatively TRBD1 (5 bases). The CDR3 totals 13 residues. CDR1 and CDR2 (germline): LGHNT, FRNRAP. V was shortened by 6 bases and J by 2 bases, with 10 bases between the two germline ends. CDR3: CASGGGQNTEAFF. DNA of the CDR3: TGTGCTAGTGGGGGGGGTCAAAACACTGAAGCTTTCTTT. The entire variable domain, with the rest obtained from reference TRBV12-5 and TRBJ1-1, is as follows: DARVTQTPRHKVTEMGQEVTMRCQPILGHNTVFWYRQTMMQGLELLAYFRNRAPLDDSGMPKDRFSAEMPDATLATLKIQPSEPRDSAVYFCASGGGQNTEAFFGQGTRLTVV.

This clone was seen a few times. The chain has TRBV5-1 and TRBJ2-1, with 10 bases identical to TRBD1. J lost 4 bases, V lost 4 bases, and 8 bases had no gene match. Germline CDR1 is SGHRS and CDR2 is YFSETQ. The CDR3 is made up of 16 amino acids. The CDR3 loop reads CASSQTGGDYYNEQFF. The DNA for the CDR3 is TGCGCCAGCAGCCAGACAGGGGGCGATTATTACAATGAGCAGTTCTTC.

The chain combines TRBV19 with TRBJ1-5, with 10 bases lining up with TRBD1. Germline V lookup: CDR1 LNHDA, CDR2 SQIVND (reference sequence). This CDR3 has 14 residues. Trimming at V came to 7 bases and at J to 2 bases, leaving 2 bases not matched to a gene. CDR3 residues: CASIGTGGNQPQHF. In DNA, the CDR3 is TGTGCCAGTATTGGGACAGGGGGCAATCAGCCCCAGCATTTT. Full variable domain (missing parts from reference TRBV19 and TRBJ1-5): DGGITQSPKYLFRKEGQNVTLSCEQNLNHDAMYWYRQDPGQGLRLIYYSQIVNDFQKGDIAEGYSVSREKKESFPLTVTSAQKNPTAFYLCASIGTGGNQPQHFGDGTRLSIL.

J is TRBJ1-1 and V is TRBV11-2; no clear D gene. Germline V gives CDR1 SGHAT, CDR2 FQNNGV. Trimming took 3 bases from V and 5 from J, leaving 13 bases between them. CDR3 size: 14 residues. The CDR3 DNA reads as TGTGCCAGCAGCTTGTCGGGAGGGAGGACTGAAGCTTTCTTT. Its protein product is CASSLSGGRTEAFF.